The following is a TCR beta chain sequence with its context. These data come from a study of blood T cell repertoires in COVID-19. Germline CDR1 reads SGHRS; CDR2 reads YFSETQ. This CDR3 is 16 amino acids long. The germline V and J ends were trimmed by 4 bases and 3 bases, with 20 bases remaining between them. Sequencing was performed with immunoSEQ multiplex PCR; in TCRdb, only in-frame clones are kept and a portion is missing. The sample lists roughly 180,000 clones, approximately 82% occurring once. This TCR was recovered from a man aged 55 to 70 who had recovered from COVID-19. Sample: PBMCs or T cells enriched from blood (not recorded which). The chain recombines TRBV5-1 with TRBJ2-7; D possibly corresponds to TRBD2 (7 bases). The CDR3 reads CASSPRGGTQHYEQYF. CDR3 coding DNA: TGCGCCAGCAGCCCTCGGGGAGGGACACAACACTACGAGCAGTACTTC. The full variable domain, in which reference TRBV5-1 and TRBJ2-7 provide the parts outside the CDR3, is KAGVTQTPRYLIKTRGQQVTLSCSPISGHRSVSWYQQTPGQGLQFLFEYFSETQRNKGNFPGRFSGRQFSNSRSEMNVSTLELGDSALYLCASSPRGGTQHYEQYFGPGTRLTVT.